One sample yielded the 10 T cell receptor beta chains listed below, sequenced in a study of cytomegalovirus exposure and HLA in healthy donors. Primers included in the PCR were 60 Vbeta and 13 Jbeta primers. Measured with immunoSEQ multiplex PCR; TCRdb has only the in-frame clones, and not every one. The data show about 110,000 clones, 70% seen once. Sequencing was performed on PBMCs. These TCRs come from a man aged 35-49 years in good health and CMV-seropositive.

The rearrangement uses TRBV19 and TRBJ1-5, with TRBD1 matching 7 bases. Per germline, CDR1 LNHDA and CDR2 SQIVND (reference sequence). The CDR3 consists of 14 residues. V lost 9 bases and J lost 1; bases outside the gene matches: 6. CDR3 protein: CASSRTGSNQPQHF. CDR3 DNA: TGTGCCAGCTCGAGGACAGGCAGCAATCAGCCCCAGCATTTT.

This clone showed up just once. The chain combines TRBV6-5 with TRBJ1-2; 7 bases line up with TRBD1. Germline V gene lookup returns CDR1 MNHEY and CDR2 SVGAGI. This CDR3 is 15 amino acids long. V was clipped by 0 bases and J by 6 bases; unmatched bases: 7. The CDR3: CASSYSMARGDGYTF. The CDR3 coding sequence is TGTGCCAGCAGTTACTCGATGGCCAGGGGGGATGGCTACACCTTC.

CDR3 DNA sequence: TGTGCCAGTAGTACGGAGTTCCCGGACACTGAAGCTTTCTTT. Protein sequence: CASSTEFPDTEAFF. The chain couples TRBV19 to TRBJ1-1; D uncertain. V lost 4 bases, J lost 3 bases, and 12 bases lay in between. The CDR3 covers 14 residues. Germline values: CDR1 LNHDA, CDR2 SQIVND (reference sequence).

The J gene is TRBJ1-1, the V gene TRBV5-1; TRBD1 matches 7 bases. The V gene's germline CDR1 is SGHRS and CDR2 YFSETQ. V lost 0 bases, J lost 4 bases, and 15 bases stayed unmatched. This CDR3 is built from 18 residues. The CDR3: CASSLGPPTGTVATEAFF. In DNA form, the CDR3 reads TGCGCCAGCAGCTTGGGGCCCCCGACAGGGACGGTCGCCACTGAAGCTTTCTTT.

The chain links TRBV30 to TRBJ2-7; D is perhaps TRBD1 (6 bases). Deletions cut 1 base from V and 3 bases from J, with 13 bases between. The CDR3 consists of 14 residues. Germline assignment: CDR1 GTSNPN and CDR2 SVGIG (reference sequence). CDR3 residues: CAWSATGQYYEQYF. In DNA form, the CDR3 reads TGTGCCTGGAGTGCAACCGGACAGTACTACGAGCAGTACTTC. The full variable domain, rest sourced from reference TRBV30 and TRBJ2-7, is SQTIHQWPATLVQPVGSPLSLECTVEGTSNPNLYWYRQAAGRGLQLLFYSVGIGQISSEVPQNLSASRPQDRQFILSSKKLLLSDSGFYLCAWSATGQYYEQYFGPGTRLTVT.

The rearrangement joins TRBV11-2 to TRBJ2-5; possible D gene TRBD1, 7 bases. The germline V gene has CDR1 SGHAT and CDR2 FQNNGV. Trimming stripped 0 bases from V and 10 bases from J, with 9 bases between. This CDR3 has 12 amino acids. The CDR3: CASSLDRGDQYF. CDR3 nucleotide sequence: TGTGCCAGCAGCTTAGACAGGGGGGACCAGTACTTC. The whole variable domain, filled in from reference TRBV11-2 and TRBJ2-5, reads EAGVAQSPRYKIIEKRQSVAFWCNPISGHATLYWYQQILGQGPKLLIQFQNNGVVDDSQLPKDRFSAERLKGVDSTLKIQPAKLEDSAVYLCASSLDRGDQYFGPGTRLLVL.

The rearrangement joins TRBV18 to TRBJ2-7, with 11 bases fitting TRBD2. The CDR3 is made up of 15 amino acids. The J segment lost 7 bases and the V segment lost 0 bases, leaving 5 bases of the junction unmatched. Germline V gives CDR1 KGHSH, CDR2 LQKENI. CDR3 sequence (DNA): TGTGCCAGCTCACCACCGTTGACTAGCGGGGCGGAGCAGTACTTC. Translation: CASSPPLTSGAEQYF.

The chain combines TRBV7-8 with TRBJ1-1; 9 bases agree with TRBD1. The CDR3 length is 14 residues. V was clipped by 1 base and J by 5 bases; unmatched bases: 2. In germline, CDR1 is SGHVS, CDR2 FQNEAQ. CDR3 protein: CASSLVGTGTEAFF. The CDR3 DNA reads TGTGCCAGCAGCTTAGTAGGGACAGGGACTGAAGCTTTCTTT.

This rearrangement joins TRBV7-9 to TRBJ2-1; no reliable D call. Trimming took 1 base from V and 6 from J, leaving 10 bases between them. The CDR3 loop spans 14 amino acids. In germline, CDR1 is SEHNR, CDR2 FQNEAQ (reference sequence). The DNA for the CDR3 is TGTGCCAGCAGCTTAGGACAAGCAGGCAATGAGCAGTTCTTC. Protein sequence: CASSLGQAGNEQFF.

This chain joins TRBV11-3 and TRBJ1-1; 7 positions match TRBD1. The J segment lost 3 bases and the V segment lost 2 bases, leaving 0 bases of the junction unmatched. In germline, CDR1 is SGHNT, CDR2 YENEEA. The CDR3 runs to 13 residues. The CDR3 region has the DNA TGTGCCAGCAGCTTACAGGGGGACACTGAAGCTTTCTTT. Translation gives CASSLQGDTEAFF.